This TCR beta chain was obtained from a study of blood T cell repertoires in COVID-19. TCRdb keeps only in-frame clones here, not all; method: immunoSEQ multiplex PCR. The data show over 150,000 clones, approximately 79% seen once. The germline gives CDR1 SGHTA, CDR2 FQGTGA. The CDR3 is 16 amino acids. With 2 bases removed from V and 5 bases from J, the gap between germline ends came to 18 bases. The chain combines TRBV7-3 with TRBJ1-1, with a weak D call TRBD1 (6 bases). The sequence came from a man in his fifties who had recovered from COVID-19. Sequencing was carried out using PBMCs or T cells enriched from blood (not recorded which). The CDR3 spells CASSLSGGLERTEAFF. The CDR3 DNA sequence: TGTGCCAGCAGCTTATCCGGGGGGCTGGAGAGGACTGAAGCTTTCTTT.